One and the same sample provided the 12 T cell receptor beta chains below, sequenced in a study of molecular identifiers for immune sequencing clone quantification. MiXCR was run by TCRdb on the PCR reads, yielding one entry per CDR3 protein. Counted here are hundreds of thousands of distinct CDR3 sequences, 25% occurring once; the ten biggest clones make up 0.78%. Material: naive CD8+ T cells from blood, with Jurkat cell RNA spiked in. Subset of the sample: FACS-sorted CD8+CD4-CCR7+CD45RA+ naive T cells. These receptors all come from a human donor in good health. Some libraries in this study had Jurkat cell RNA spiked in.

The table lists this clonotype with many counts. This chain's CDR3 is CASSQDRDSHEKLFF. CDR3 coding DNA: TGCGCCAGCAGCCAAGACCGGGACAGTCATGAAAAACTGTTTTTT. This chain joins TRBV4-3 and TRBJ1-4, with 7 bases aligning to TRBD1. This CDR3 comprises 15 residues. Germline loops: CDR1 LGHNA, CDR2 YSLEER. Germline trimming cut 0 bases from V and 6 bases from J; bases unmatched to any gene: 4.

This clonotype was counted many times. This rearrangement joins TRBV20-1 to TRBJ2-7; TRBD2 agrees at 9 bases. CDR1 and CDR2 (germline): DFQATT, SNEGSKA (reference sequence). The CDR3 contains 16 residues. Unmatched junction bases numbered 13, after V lost 4 bases and J lost 3 bases. CDR3 residues: CSATPRRTSVFYEQYF. CDR3 DNA sequence: TGCAGTGCTACCCCCCGAAGGACTAGCGTCTTCTACGAGCAGTACTTC.

J is TRBJ1-2 and V is TRBV6-2 or TRBV6-3; 8 bases are a match to TRBD1. CDR1 is MNHEY, CDR2 SVGEGT, per germline. The CDR3 covers 10 residues. The CDR3 sequence is CANYQGAYTF. The CDR3 nucleotides are TGTGCAAATTACCAGGGGGCCTACACCTTC.

This clonotype was seen repeatedly, ten times or more. V usage is TRBV7-9 and J usage is TRBJ1-4; D remains unclear. CDR1 SEHNR and CDR2 FQNEAQ come from the germline V gene (reference sequence). Trimming removed 2 bases from V and 8 bases from J, with 9 bases in between. There are 13 residues in the CDR3. This CDR3 reads CASSLPNGEKLFF. In DNA form, the CDR3 reads TGTGCCAGCAGCTTACCTAACGGCGAAAAACTGTTTTTT. The complete variable domain, with remaining parts taken from reference TRBV7-9 and TRBJ1-4, reads DTGVSQNPRHKITKRGQNVTFRCDPISEHNRLYWYRQTLGQGPEFLTYFQNEAQLEKSRLLSDRFSAERPKGSFSTLEIQRTEQGDSAMYLCASSLPNGEKLFFGSGTQLSVL.

This clonotype was observed at least ten times. This chain links TRBV4-2 with TRBJ2-3, with D tentatively TRBD2 (7 bases). CDR1 LGHNA and CDR2 YNFKEQ come from the germline V gene. V was pared by 0 bases and J by 0 bases, with 19 bases between. The CDR3 consists of 19 residues. The CDR3 here is CASSQEGGRGAWSTDTQYF. The CDR3 DNA sequence: TGTGCCAGCAGCCAAGAGGGGGGCCGGGGGGCTTGGAGCACAGATACGCAGTATTTT.

V is TRBV29-1 and J is TRBJ1-3; D is possibly TRBD1 (6 bases). The CDR3 covers 15 residues. Per the germline V gene, CDR1 is SQVTM and CDR2 is ANQGSEA. Trimming removed 4 bases at V and 4 bases at J, with 17 bases between. DNA of the CDR3: TGCAGCGTTGTTCATCCGGGGCAGGGGGGAAACACCATATATTTT. Its translation is CSVVHPGQGGNTIYF.

Details on this clonotype: It may be a read error: a sequence one base away is much more abundant. CDR3: CASSESSTNTQYF. CDR3 DNA sequence: TGTGCCAGCAGTGAGAGTAGCACAAATACGCAGTATTTT. This chain links TRBV2 with TRBJ2-3; no definite D call. Germline lookup yields CDR1 SNHLY and CDR2 FYNNEI. This CDR3 region has 13 residues.

The chain carries TRBV6-5 and TRBJ2-3; 12 nucleotides align to TRBD2. The ends lost 5 bases at V and 4 bases at J; junction bases unmatched: 7. There are 16 residues in the CDR3. Germline CDR1 MNHEY, CDR2 SVGAGI. DNA for the CDR3: TGTGCCAGCAGTGCTAGCGGGAGGGCCCTCGCAGATACGCAGTATTTT. It encodes CASSASGRALADTQYF.

The chain recombines TRBV10-3 with TRBJ2-3, with TRBD1 matching 7 bases. Trimming at V came to 0 bases and at J to 5 bases, leaving 5 bases not matched to a gene. CDR1 ENHRY and CDR2 SYGVKD come from the germline V gene. CDR3 size: 15 residues. The CDR3: CAISESGGWGDTQYF. The CDR3 DNA sequence: TGTGCCATCAGTGAGTCAGGGGGCTGGGGAGATACGCAGTATTTT.

This clonotype occurred many times. This chain joins TRBV7-2 and TRBJ2-6, with 13 bases aligning to TRBD2. V was clipped by 1 base and J by 0 bases; unmatched bases: 15. Germline V CDR1 and CDR2: SGHTA, FQGNSA. CDR3 length: 23 residues. The CDR3 loop reads CASSLEEGLAGPGGHSGANVLTF. The DNA of the CDR3 is TGTGCCAGCAGCTTAGAAGAGGGACTAGCGGGACCGGGGGGCCACTCTGGGGCCAACGTCCTGACTTTC.

This clonotype was observed at least ten times. V gene TRBV5-1 combines with J gene TRBJ1-1, with D possibly being TRBD1 (5 bases). Germline CDR1 is SGHRS and CDR2 is YFSETQ. The CDR3 extends over 13 amino acids. The ends were cut back, 0 bases at V and 4 bases at J, with 7 bases in the middle. For the CDR3, the DNA is TGCGCCAGCAGCTTGGAACAGGCCACTGAAGCTTTCTTT. Amino acids: CASSLEQATEAFF.

This clonotype was observed many times. The chain is built from TRBV7-9 and TRBJ1-1, with unresolved D. Trimming pared 5 bases from V and 1 base from J, leaving 14 bases between. This CDR3 is built from 15 residues. Per germline, CDR1 SEHNR and CDR2 FQNEAQ (reference sequence). CDR3 in DNA: TGTGCCAGCAGCCCCACTACCAGCCCGAACACTGAAGCTTTCTTT. The encoded protein is CASSPTTSPNTEAFF.